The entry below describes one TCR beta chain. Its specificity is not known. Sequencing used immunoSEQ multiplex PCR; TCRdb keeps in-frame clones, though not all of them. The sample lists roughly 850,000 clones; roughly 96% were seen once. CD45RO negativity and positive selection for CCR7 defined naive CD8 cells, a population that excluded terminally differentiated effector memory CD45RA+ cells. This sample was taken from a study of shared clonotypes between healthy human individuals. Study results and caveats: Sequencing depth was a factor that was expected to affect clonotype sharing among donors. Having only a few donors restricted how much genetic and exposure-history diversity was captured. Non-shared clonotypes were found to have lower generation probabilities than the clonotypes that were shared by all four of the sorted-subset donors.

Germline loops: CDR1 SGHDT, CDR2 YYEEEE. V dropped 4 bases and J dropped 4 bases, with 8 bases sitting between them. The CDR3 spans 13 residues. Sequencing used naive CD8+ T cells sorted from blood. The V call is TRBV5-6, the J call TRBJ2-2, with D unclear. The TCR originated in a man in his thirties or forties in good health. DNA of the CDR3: TGTGCCAGCAGCCCGGTGGGCACCGGGGAGCTGTTTTTT. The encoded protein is CASSPVGTGELFF. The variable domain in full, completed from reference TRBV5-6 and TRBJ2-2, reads DAGVTQSPTHLIKTRGQQVTLRCSPKSGHDTVSWYQQALGQGPQFIFQYYEEEERQRGNFPDRFSGHQFPNYSSELNVNALLLGDSALYLCASSPVGTGELFFGEGSRLTVL.